These T cell receptor beta chains were read from a single sample in a study of T cell responses to AZD1222 COVID-19 vaccine. Clones were sequenced by immunoSEQ multiplex PCR, and TCRdb holds only the in-frame ones, with some missing. The table records roughly 180,000 clones, roughly 92% of them present only once. The starting material was peripheral blood, obtained 28 days after the second AZD1222 dose. The origin of the receptors is an adult who received the AZD1222 COVID-19 vaccine. CDR3s include the opening cysteine and the closing phenylalanine or tryptophan. Each record gives: J gene, V gene, D gene, clone size, CDR3 protein, CDR3 DNA. D genes are given only for firm matches. The size field is filled for only some rows; it gives once, few, many or a size class.

>TRBJ2-5|TRBV5-6|TRBD1|NA
CASSFRDRVQETQYF
TGTGCCAGCAGCTTCCGGGACAGGGTCCAGGAGACCCAGTACTTC
>TRBJ1-2|TRBV7-2|NA|NA
CASSLASRHNNYGYTF
TGTGCCAGCAGCTTAGCAAGTCGACACAATAACTATGGCTACACCTTC
>TRBJ1-2|TRBV4-3|NA|NA
CASSRQQGSYGYTF
TGCGCCAGCAGCCGCCAACAGGGATCCTATGGCTACACCTTC
>TRBJ1-2|TRBV6-1|TRBD1|NA
CASSERQGWPGGYTF
TGTGCCAGCAGTGAAAGACAGGGGTGGCCCGGTGGCTACACCTTC
>TRBJ1-5|TRBV2|TRBD1|NA
CASSEAETGWGNQPQHF
TGTGCCAGCAGTGAAGCGGAGACAGGGTGGGGCAATCAGCCCCAGCATTTT
>TRBJ1-5|TRBV19|NA|NA
CASSTPGGEPQHF
TGTGCCAGTAGTACCCCCGGGGGGGAGCCCCAGCATTTT
>TRBJ2-3|TRBV18|NA|NA
CASSPLRGTDTQYF
TGTGCCAGCTCACCACTCCGGGGCACAGATACGCAGTATTTT
>TRBJ1-2|TRBV7-2|NA|NA
CASSLQEGEGYTF
TGTGCCAGCAGCTTACAGGAGGGGGAGGGCTACACCTTC
>TRBJ1-2|TRBV2|NA|NA
CASTPGFGYTF
TGTGCCAGCACCCCAGGCTTCGGCTACACCTTC
>TRBJ1-6|TRBV5-3|NA|once
CARTIRPQRNSPLHF
TGTGCCAGAACAATTCGACCCCAACGCAATTCACCCCTCCACTTT
>TRBJ2-3|TRBV19|NA|NA
CASSPLWTGDTQYF
TGTGCCAGTAGCCCCCTATGGACGGGGGATACGCAGTATTTT
>TRBJ2-3|TRBV18|NA|NA
CASSPVRQASHTDTQYF
TGTGCCAGCTCACCAGTCCGACAGGCATCTCACACAGATACGCAGTATTTT
>TRBJ1-1|TRBV29-1|TRBD1|NA
CSVGRGPVNTEAFF
TGCAGCGTTGGGAGGGGGCCGGTGAACACTGAAGCTTTCTTT
>TRBJ2-7|TRBV29-1|TRBD1|NA
CSVKMGAGGDYEQYF
TGCAGCGTCAAAATGGGGGCAGGGGGCGACTACGAGCAGTACTTC
>TRBJ1-1|TRBV19|NA|NA
CASSSIPTAGVNTEAFF
TGTGCCAGTAGTAGCATTCCCACGGCGGGGGTAAACACTGAAGCTTTCTTT
>TRBJ1-2|TRBV27|NA|NA
CASSLQGVDGYTF
TGTGCCAGCAGTCTACAGGGAGTTGACGGCTACACCTTC